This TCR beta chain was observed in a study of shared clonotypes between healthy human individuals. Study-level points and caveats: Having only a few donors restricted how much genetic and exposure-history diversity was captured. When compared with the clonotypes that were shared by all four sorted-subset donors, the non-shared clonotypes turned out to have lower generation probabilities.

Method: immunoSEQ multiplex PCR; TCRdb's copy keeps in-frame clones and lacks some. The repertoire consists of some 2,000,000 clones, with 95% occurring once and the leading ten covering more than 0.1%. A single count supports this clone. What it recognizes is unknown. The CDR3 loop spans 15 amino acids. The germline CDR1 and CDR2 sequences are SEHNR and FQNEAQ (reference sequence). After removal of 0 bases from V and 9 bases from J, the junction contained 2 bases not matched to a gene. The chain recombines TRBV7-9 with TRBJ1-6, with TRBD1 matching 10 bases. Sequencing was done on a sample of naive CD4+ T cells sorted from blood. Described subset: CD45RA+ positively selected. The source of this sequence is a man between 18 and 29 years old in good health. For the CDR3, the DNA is TGTGCCAGCAGCTTAGCTCGGGACAGGGGTTCACCCCTCCACTTT. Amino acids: CASSLARDRGSPLHF.